This T cell receptor (beta chain) was captured in a study of cytomegalovirus exposure and HLA in healthy donors. This clone was seen a handful of times. Antigen unknown. After removal of 5 bases from V and 5 bases from J, the junction contained 6 bases not matched to a gene. The germline V gene has CDR1 SGHAT and CDR2 FQDESV (reference sequence). The CDR3 sequence is 15 residues long. Study-wide findings and caveats: Evidence from a later analysis indicated that most CMV-associated TCR beta chains looked HLA-restricted.

This PCR relied on a set of 60 Vbeta primers and 13 Jbeta primers. Using immunoSEQ multiplex PCR, the repertoire was profiled, and TCRdb retains in-frame clones only, with some absent. The data show 95,000 to 110,000 clones, approximately 64% seen once. The chain is built from TRBV11-1 and TRBJ2-1, with TRBD1 matching over 10 bases. Sample: PBMCs. The source is a woman between 50 and 59 years old in good health and CMV-seronegative. In DNA, the CDR3 is TGTGCCAGCAGCGGCTGGACAGGGGGAAACAATGAGCAGTTCTTC. This gives the protein CASSGWTGGNNEQFF.